The 20 T cell receptor beta chains reported below all come from one sample, sequenced in a study of cytomegalovirus exposure and HLA in healthy donors. The primer mix had 60 Vbeta and 13 Jbeta primers. Clones were read by immunoSEQ multiplex PCR, and TCRdb kept only the in-frame ones, dropping some. The sample lists more than 250,000 clones; around 90% were seen once. Sequencing was carried out using PBMCs. These TCRs come from a woman aged 18-29 years in good health and CMV-seronegative.

The rearrangement uses TRBV5-1 and TRBJ1-4; D might be TRBD1 (6 bases). The CDR3 totals 15 residues. Germline V gives CDR1 SGHRS, CDR2 YFSETQ. With 0 bases removed from V and 7 bases from J, the gap between germline ends came to 13 bases. The CDR3 DNA reads as TGCGCCAGCAGCTTGGTGGCGGGGGCGCGTGAAAAACTGTTTTTT. Translated, it gives CASSLVAGAREKLFF.

This clone was seen just once. The chain employs TRBV10-3 and TRBJ2-5, with 8 bases that match TRBD1. J was trimmed by 5 bases and V by 4 bases; bases with no gene match: 12. CDR1 and CDR2 from the germline V gene are ENHRY and SYGVKD. The length of the CDR3 is 16 residues. CDR3 in DNA: TGTGCCATCAGTGGTTCCGGGACAGGCCCCTCGGAGACCCAGTACTTC. Translation gives CAISGSGTGPSETQYF.

V gene TRBV5-1 combines with J gene TRBJ2-3, with 15 nucleotides matching TRBD2. The germline gives CDR1 SGHRS, CDR2 YFSETQ. V lost 2 bases and J lost 3; bases outside the gene matches: 4. This CDR3 is 17 amino acids long. CDR3 in amino acids: CASSFGLAGGHTDTQYF. The CDR3 region has the DNA TGCGCCAGCAGCTTTGGACTAGCGGGGGGGCATACAGATACGCAGTATTTT.

The chain has TRBV4-2 and TRBJ1-5; unclear D gene. The V end was cut by 0 bases, the J end by 2 bases, with 8 bases between. Germline V gives CDR1 LGHNA, CDR2 YNFKEQ. The CDR3 loop spans 15 amino acids. The CDR3 reads CASSQDWQGNQPQHF. The CDR3 DNA reads TGTGCCAGCAGCCAAGACTGGCAGGGCAATCAGCCCCAGCATTTT.

As regards this clone: A read error may account for a junction end that differs from germline. Here the CDR3 reads CVISEGSEIEQYF. The DNA of the CDR3 is TGTGTCATCAGTGAGGGGTCGGAGATCGAGCAGTACTTC. The chain employs TRBV10-3 and TRBJ2-7; D might be TRBD1 or TRBD2, each matching 5 bases. The CDR3 is 13 amino acids. The germline V gene has CDR1 ENHRY and CDR2 SYGVKD.

For this clone: Germline and junction disagree at one end, which may indicate a read error. The chain combines TRBV7-9 with TRBJ1-2; D not resolved. The CDR3 runs 14 residues. CDR1 and CDR2 from the germline V gene are SEHNR and FQNEAQ (reference sequence). This CDR3 reads CSSSFPTGNYGYTF. DNA for the CDR3: TGTTCCAGCAGCTTCCCGACGGGAAACTATGGCTACACCTTC.

The chain carries TRBV6-5 and TRBJ1-2; 9 bases match TRBD1. J gave up 4 bases and V 5 bases, and 8 bases lay outside the gene matches. Germline assignment: CDR1 MNHEY and CDR2 SVGAGI. There are 15 residues in the CDR3. The CDR3 protein is CASSPTGQGSYGYTF. CDR3 bases: TGTGCCAGCAGTCCCACGGGACAGGGTTCCTATGGCTACACCTTC.

The chain uses TRBV6-5 and TRBJ1-4, with D possibly TRBD1 on 5 matching bases. This CDR3 has 14 residues. The V gene's germline CDR1 is MNHEY and CDR2 SVGAGI. Deletions cut 2 bases from V and 7 bases from J, with 11 bases between. The CDR3 loop reads CASSYLGGSEKLFF. The DNA of the CDR3 is TGTGCCAGCAGTTACCTGGGGGGTAGTGAAAAACTGTTTTTT.

This clone appeared once. This chain joins TRBV7-6 and TRBJ1-1; no clear D gene. Germline CDR1 and CDR2: SGHVS and FNYEAQ. With 4 bases removed from V and 1 base from J, the gap between germline ends came to 10 bases. This CDR3 spans 14 amino acids. The chain's CDR3 is CASSSARGNTEAFF. The CDR3 DNA is TGTGCCAGCAGCTCTGCCCGGGGGAACACTGAAGCTTTCTTT.

The V and J genes are TRBV29-1 and TRBJ2-7, with D maybe TRBD2 (6 bases). This CDR3 region has 14 residues. V lost 4 bases and J 2 bases, leaving 15 bases between the germline ends. Germline assignment: CDR1 SQVTM and CDR2 ANQGSEA. This CDR3 reads CSVAIGLHTYEQYF. The CDR3 bases are TGCAGCGTTGCTATCGGACTACACACCTACGAGCAGTACTTC.

The chain recombines TRBV9 with TRBJ2-7; D is perhaps TRBD2 (5 bases). Per the germline V gene, CDR1 is SGDLS and CDR2 is YYNGEE. The CDR3 runs to 14 residues. Trimming took off 3 bases at V and 2 bases at J, with 12 bases between the two ends. The CDR3 nucleotides are TGTGCCAGCAGCGGATCCGAGGGTCCCTACGAGCAGTACTTC. Translated, it gives CASSGSEGPYEQYF.

This chain links TRBV7-6 with TRBJ1-2; possibly TRBD1 for D (5 bases). V dropped 5 bases and J dropped 7 bases, with 14 bases sitting between them. The CDR3 contains 13 residues. The germline V gene has CDR1 SGHVS and CDR2 FNYEAQ. CDR3 loop: CASSPGGVSGYTF. The CDR3 DNA is TGTGCCAGCAGCCCGGGGGGGGTATCTGGCTACACCTTC.

The J gene is TRBJ1-6, the V gene TRBV7-2; D is perhaps TRBD1 (5 bases). Trimming removed 3 bases at V and 10 bases at J, with 13 bases between. This CDR3 has 14 residues. The germline CDR1 and CDR2 sequences are SGHTA and FQGNSA. The CDR3 spells CASSFGRVASPLHF. The CDR3 DNA reads as TGTGCCAGCAGCTTTGGCAGGGTAGCCTCACCCCTCCACTTT.

This clone was seen only once. The rearrangement uses TRBV5-1 and TRBJ1-4; 9 bases align to TRBD1. The junction had 2 bases not matched to a gene; V was cut back by 0 bases and J by 2 bases. The CDR3 length is 16 residues. CDR1 is SGHRS, CDR2 YFSETQ, per germline. The CDR3 is CASSLGGTGTNEKLFF. CDR3 nucleotides: TGCGCCAGCAGCTTGGGAGGGACAGGGACTAATGAAAAACTGTTTTTT.

J is TRBJ1-5 and V is TRBV7-2; D gene unclear. V gave up 6 bases and J gave up 0 bases, with 15 bases separating them. This CDR3 has 16 residues. Germline values: CDR1 SGHTA, CDR2 FQGNSA. Written as DNA, the CDR3 is TGTGCCAGCAGTACTAACACCCCTTATAGCAATCAGCCCCAGCATTTT. Translating gives CASSTNTPYSNQPQHF.

The chain links TRBV2 to TRBJ1-1; TRBD1 aligns across 8 bases. V shed 8 bases, J shed 0 bases, and the junction held 8 bases outside the gene matches. CDR1 and CDR2 (germline): SNHLY, FYNNEI. The CDR3 covers 15 residues. CDR3 nucleotide sequence: TGTGCCAGCCAAAGACAGGGGATGATGAACACTGAAGCTTTCTTT. Its protein product is CASQRQGMMNTEAFF. The full variable domain, its missing parts supplied by reference TRBV2 and TRBJ1-1, is EPEVTQTPSHQVTQMGQEVILRCVPISNHLYFYWYRQILGQKVEFLVSFYNNEISEKSEIFDDQFSVERPDGSNFTLKIRSTKLEDSAMYFCASQRQGMMNTEAFFGQGTRLTVV.

This clone showed up just a few times. This chain's CDR3 is CASSQDRGFGNTIYF. In nucleotides, the CDR3 is TGCGCCAGCAGCCAAGACAGGGGCTTTGGAAACACCATATATTTT. This chain joins TRBV4-1 and TRBJ1-3; TRBD1 is a possible D gene (6 bases). The germline V gene has CDR1 MGHRA and CDR2 YSYEKL. V was cut by 0 bases and J by 3 bases, with 9 bases left in between. The CDR3 consists of 15 residues.

V is TRBV2 and J is TRBJ1-4; 7 bases are a match to TRBD1. From germline, CDR1 is SNHLY and CDR2 FYNNEI. This CDR3 has 15 amino acids. V lost 6 bases to trimming and J lost 8 bases; unmatched junction nucleotides: 12. CDR3 bases: TGTGCCAGCAGGTGGACAGGTGGACTTGAGGAAAAACTGTTTTTT. Its translation is CASRWTGGLEEKLFF.

The chain employs TRBV5-1 and TRBJ2-1; 9 nucleotides align to TRBD1. The CDR3 extends over 15 amino acids. Trimming cost V 5 bases and J 8 bases; bases outside gene matches: 11. From germline, CDR1 is SGHRS and CDR2 YFSETQ. CDR3 sequence: CASSSPGQGEDEQFF. CDR3 nucleotide sequence: TGCGCCAGCAGTTCCCCGGGACAGGGAGAAGATGAGCAGTTCTTC.

This chain connects TRBV11-3 to TRBJ2-1; possible D gene TRBD1, 6 bases. CDR3 length: 13 residues. Trimming cost V 6 bases and J 7 bases, with 13 bases left between them. Germline V CDR1 and CDR2: SGHNT, YENEEA. The CDR3 reads CASSDDRSNEQFF. The CDR3 nucleotides read TGTGCCAGCAGTGATGACAGGTCAAATGAGCAGTTCTTC.